This T cell receptor beta chain was sequenced in a study of T cell responses to AZD1222 COVID-19 vaccine. Germline V gives CDR1 MNHEY, CDR2 SVGAGI. The CDR3 is 13 amino acids. V dropped 7 bases and J dropped 4 bases, with 10 bases sitting between them. Produced via immunoSEQ multiplex PCR; TCRdb's table is partial and in-frame only. In the table there are fewer than 200,000 clones, around 89% of which are singletons. This clonotype was sampled from an adult who received the AZD1222 COVID-19 vaccine. This specimen consisted of peripheral blood, obtained 28 days after the second AZD1222 dose. V and J are TRBV6-5 and TRBJ2-2; no clear D. CDR3 nucleotides: TGTGCCAGCACCCCGACCCGCACCGGGGAGCTGTTTTTT. Residues: CASTPTRTGELFF.